These 24 T cell receptor beta chains originate from one sample sequenced in a study of molecular identifiers for immune sequencing clone quantification. One entry per CDR3 protein, called by TCRdb with MiXCR from the PCR reads. The repertoire holds over 600,000 distinct CDR3 sequences, with 20% as singletons. Material for sequencing was naive CD8+ T cells from blood, with Jurkat cell RNA spiked in. The subset denotes: FACS-sorted CD8+CD4-CCR7+CD45RA+ naive T cells. Receptors originate from a human donor in good health. Some libraries in this study had Jurkat cell RNA spiked in.

This clonotype was found a few times. V usage is TRBV6-6 and J usage is TRBJ2-3; D is unresolved. Trimming took 10 bases from V and 0 from J, leaving 17 bases between them. The CDR3 extends over 15 amino acids. Germline values: CDR1 MNHNY, CDR2 SVGAGI (reference sequence). CDR3 bases: TGTGCCATCCAACAGACTGTGCTGAGCACAGATACGCAGTATTTT. Its protein product is CAIQQTVLSTDTQYF.

This clonotype was detected a few times. The V and J genes are TRBV20-1 and TRBJ2-7; 11 bases fit TRBD2. Germline V gene sequence: CDR1 DFQATT, CDR2 SNEGSKA (reference sequence). J was trimmed by 5 bases and V by 7 bases; bases with no gene match: 13. This CDR3 spans 15 amino acids. CDR3 nucleotides: TGCAGTGAGAGTGCAACTAGCGGGAGTCCCCACGAGCAGTACTTC. Amino acids: CSESATSGSPHEQYF.

A remark on this clonotype: Given a much more abundant clone one base away, this may be a read error. The V and J genes are TRBV20-1 and TRBJ1-1; D possibly corresponds to TRBD1 (5 bases). Per germline, CDR1 DFQATT and CDR2 SNEGSKA (reference sequence). CDR3 size: 14 residues. V gave up 5 bases and J gave up 4 bases, with 17 bases separating them. CDR3 loop: CSAGRSGRGTEAFF. CDR3 sequence (DNA): TGCAGTGCTGGTCGTTCCGGGAGGGGCACTGAAGCTTTCTTT.

About this clonotype: Relative to the germline gene, one junction end is altered; a read error may explain this. This chain uses TRBV23-1 with TRBJ2-3; TRBD2 matches 9 bases. TRBV23-1 is identified as an open reading frame with a role that is uncertain. The CDR3 totals 18 residues. The CDR3 nucleotides are TGCGCCAGCTGTCAATCGGGCGGGAGGGGCGAGAGCACAGATACGCAGTATTTT. This codes for CASCQSGGRGESTDTQYF.

A few counts support this clonotype. The chain couples TRBV9 to TRBJ1-4, with D hard to call. CDR1 and CDR2 from the germline V gene are SGDLS and YYNGEE. CDR3 length: 15 residues. V lost 3 bases to trimming and J lost 4 bases, with 13 bases between them. CDR3 region: CASSGAFLDNEKLFF. In nucleotides, the CDR3 is TGTGCCAGCAGCGGGGCTTTCCTGGATAATGAAAAACTGTTTTTT. Complete variable domain (other parts from reference TRBV9 and TRBJ1-4): DSGVTQTPKHLITATGQRVTLRCSPRSGDLSVYWYQQSLDQGLQFLIQYYNGEERAKGNILERFSAQQFPDLHSELNLSSLELGDSALYFCASSGAFLDNEKLFFGSGTQLSVL.

As concerns this clonotype: Just one base apart from a much larger clone, this may be a read error. V gene TRBV28 combines with J gene TRBJ1-2, with D possibly matching TRBD1 (6 bases). CDR3 length: 16 residues. The V gene lost 3 bases and the J gene lost 4 bases, with 18 bases spanning the gap. The germline gives CDR1 MDHEN, CDR2 SYDVKM. The CDR3 here is CASSFGAGDLTYGYTF. In DNA form, the CDR3 reads TGTGCCAGCAGTTTTGGGGCAGGGGACCTAACCTATGGCTACACCTTC.

CDR3 region: CASSLLAGAGQPQHF. The CDR3 bases are TGTGCCAGCAGCTTATTGGCGGGAGCAGGGCAGCCCCAGCATTTT. This rearrangement joins TRBV7-8 to TRBJ1-5; maybe TRBD1 (5 bases). CDR3 length: 15 amino acids. Trimming shortened V by 2 bases and J by 7 bases, and 15 bases separated the two germline ends. Germline CDR1 SGHVS, CDR2 FQNEAQ.

Concerning this clonotype: One junction end disagrees with the germline gene, perhaps due to a read error. This chain links TRBV5-3 with TRBJ1-1, with D maybe TRBD1 (5 bases). TRBV5-3 is known as an ORF, though its function is uncertain. The CDR3 length is 16 residues. CDR3 in DNA: TGTGCTACTGCAATGGGGGTAAACAGCGTGAACACTGATGCTTTCTTT. Its protein product is CATAMGVNSVNTDAFF.

V usage is TRBV12-3 or TRBV12-4 and J usage is TRBJ2-2; 8 bases line up with TRBD1. V lost 1 base, J lost 6 bases, and 1 base stayed unmatched. The CDR3 has 14 amino acids. The CDR3 nucleotides are TGTGCCAGCAGTTTAGAACAGGGGGCCGGGGAGCTGTTTTTT. Its protein product is CASSLEQGAGELFF.

This chain connects TRBV4-1 to TRBJ2-3, with D maybe TRBD2 (5 bases). This CDR3 has 17 amino acids. V dropped 4 bases and J dropped 6 bases, with 23 bases sitting between them. Germline-derived CDR1 and CDR2 are MGHRA and YSYEKL. CDR3 amino acids: CASSPAGAAAVADTQYF. CDR3 sequence (DNA): TGCGCCAGCAGCCCCGCGGGTGCAGCAGCCGTGGCCGATACGCAGTATTTT.

Many counts were recorded for this clonotype. The chain carries TRBV7-2 and TRBJ1-1, with D uncertain. Germline CDR1 reads SGHTA; CDR2 reads FQGNSA. The CDR3 consists of 14 residues. V dropped 1 base and J dropped 5 bases, with 11 bases sitting between them. CDR3 DNA: TGTGCCAGCAGCTTAGGTGCTTGGGATACTGAAGCTTTCTTT. Its protein product is CASSLGAWDTEAFF.

This clonotype was seen ten or more times. The chain employs TRBV7-2 and TRBJ2-7; D is tentatively TRBD1 or TRBD2 (6 bases each). This CDR3 region has 16 residues. Per the germline V gene, CDR1 is SGHTA and CDR2 is FQGNSA. V was pared by 6 bases and J by 0 bases, with 18 bases between. The CDR3 spells CASSWWGALSSYEQYF. The CDR3 DNA sequence: TGTGCCAGCAGTTGGTGGGGGGCCCTAAGCTCCTACGAGCAGTACTTC.

This clonotype was seen many times. The chain links TRBV4-3 to TRBJ2-3; the D is unclear. Trimming shortened V by 6 bases and J by 3 bases, and 19 bases separated the two germline ends. Per germline, CDR1 LGHNA and CDR2 YSLEER. This CDR3 contains 16 residues. CDR3 in amino acids: CASRSIIGSVTDTQYF. Here the CDR3 DNA reads TGCGCCAGCAGATCCATAATCGGCTCGGTAACAGATACGCAGTATTTT.

This clonotype has ten or more counts. J is TRBJ2-3 and V is TRBV28; 9 bases are a match to TRBD2. The V gene end was trimmed by 1 base and the J gene end by 2 bases; junction bases not matched to a gene: 7. The V gene's germline CDR1 is MDHEN and CDR2 SYDVKM. The CDR3 runs to 17 residues. The CDR3 loop is CASSLLELAGDTDTQYF. For the CDR3, the DNA is TGTGCCAGCAGTTTATTAGAACTAGCGGGTGACACAGATACGCAGTATTTT.

This clonotype was detected many times. The chain carries TRBV5-1 and TRBJ2-7; 7 bases match TRBD2. V lost 0 bases to trimming and J lost 5 bases; unmatched junction nucleotides: 8. There are 15 residues in the CDR3. CDR1 is SGHRS, CDR2 YFSETQ, per germline. The CDR3 nucleotides are TGCGCCAGCAGCTTGGTACGGGGGGTAAAGAACGAGCAGTACTTC. Residues: CASSLVRGVKNEQYF. Together with reference TRBV5-1 and TRBJ2-7, the CDR3 gives the full variable domain: KAGVTQTPRYLIKTRGQQVTLSCSPISGHRSVSWYQQTPGQGLQFLFEYFSETQRNKGNFPGRFSGRQFSNSRSEMNVSTLELGDSALYLCASSLVRGVKNEQYFGPGTRLTVT.

V usage is TRBV7-2 and J usage is TRBJ2-1; tentative D call: TRBD2 (6 bases). Germline loops: CDR1 SGHTA, CDR2 FQGNSA. CDR3 length: 15 amino acids. Trimming pared 4 bases from V and 2 bases from J, leaving 12 bases between. For the CDR3, the DNA is TGTGCCAGCAGCTACATCGGAGGGGCCTACAATGAGCAGTTCTTC. It translates to CASSYIGGAYNEQFF.

This clonotype came up many times. The chain combines TRBV7-2 with TRBJ1-2; unclear D gene. The V gene lost 1 base and the J gene lost 2 bases, with 5 bases spanning the gap. CDR1 and CDR2 from the germline V gene are SGHTA and FQGNSA. The length of the CDR3 is 13 residues. CDR3 DNA: TGTGCCAGCAGCTTAGGACACAACTATGGCTACACCTTC. This sequence encodes CASSLGHNYGYTF.

A word on this clonotype: With a much larger clone just one base away, this may be a read error. The chain couples TRBV6-5 to TRBJ2-7; D gene ambiguous. From germline, CDR1 is MNHEY and CDR2 SVGAGI. The CDR3 consists of 14 residues. This chain's CDR3 is CASSPTGLSYELYF. The CDR3 DNA reads as TGTGCCAGCAGTCCAACGGGTCTCTCCTACGAGCTGTACTTC.

This clonotype was detected many times. The chain uses TRBV5-1 and TRBJ2-5, with 8 bases aligning to TRBD1. Germline V gene sequence: CDR1 SGHRS, CDR2 YFSETQ. Trimming removed 4 bases from V and 1 base from J; junction bases left unmatched: 3. CDR3 length: 14 amino acids. CDR3 sequence (DNA): TGCGCCAGCAGCCAAACAGGGGGCCAAGAGACCCAGTACTTC. As protein: CASSQTGGQETQYF.

A word on this clonotype: Relative to the germline gene, one junction end is altered; a read error may explain this. This sequence joins TRBV4-3 and TRBJ1-4; no reliable D call. The CDR3 extends over 17 amino acids. Germline V lookup: CDR1 LGHNA, CDR2 YSLEER. CDR3 coding DNA: TGCGCCAGCAGCCAAGAAATCGTGGGCCACACTAATGGAAAACTGTTTTTT. It specifies CASSQEIVGHTNGKLFF.

This clonotype was detected many times. The chain recombines TRBV2 with TRBJ2-7, with TRBD1 matching over 7 bases. Unmatched junction bases numbered 11, after V lost 6 bases and J lost 0 bases. CDR3 length: 16 residues. Germline V gene sequence: CDR1 SNHLY, CDR2 FYNNEI. The DNA for the CDR3 is TGTGCCAGCAGGTTCGATCCGGACAGGTCCTCCTACGAGCAGTACTTC. Translating it yields CASRFDPDRSSYEQYF.

Comment on this clonotype: A junction boundary mismatches the germline segment, possibly from a read error. The J gene is TRBJ2-3, the V gene TRBV5-4; 9 bases are shared with TRBD1. Germline V gene lookup returns CDR1 SGHNT and CDR2 YYREEE (reference sequence). There are 17 residues in the CDR3. The CDR3 DNA sequence: TGTGCCAGCAGCTTGGGACGACAGGGGGTGAGCATAGATACGCAGTATTTT. This sequence encodes CASSLGRQGVSIDTQYF.

Turning to this clonotype: A much larger clonotype is one base distant, so this may be a read error. Given the absence of the conserved phenylalanine or tryptophan at the CDR3 end, a read error is likely. The CDR3 loop is CASSSQDRNIQYL. CDR3 nucleotide sequence: TGTGCCAGCAGCTCACAGGACAGGAACATTCAGTACCTC. This sequence joins TRBV9 and TRBJ2-4; 7 positions agree with TRBD1. In germline, CDR1 is SGDLS, CDR2 YYNGEE. The length of the CDR3 is 13 residues. V dropped 4 bases and J dropped 7; count of bases not matched to a gene: 5.

The sample holds many counts of this clonotype. This chain uses TRBV27 with TRBJ1-1; perhaps TRBD1 as D (5 bases). Trimming took off 5 bases at V and 4 bases at J, with 11 bases between the two ends. This CDR3 spans 13 amino acids. Germline values: CDR1 MNHEY, CDR2 SMNVEV (reference sequence). CDR3 sequence: CASSERGVTEAFF. CDR3 in DNA: TGTGCCAGCAGTGAGAGGGGTGTCACTGAAGCTTTCTTT.